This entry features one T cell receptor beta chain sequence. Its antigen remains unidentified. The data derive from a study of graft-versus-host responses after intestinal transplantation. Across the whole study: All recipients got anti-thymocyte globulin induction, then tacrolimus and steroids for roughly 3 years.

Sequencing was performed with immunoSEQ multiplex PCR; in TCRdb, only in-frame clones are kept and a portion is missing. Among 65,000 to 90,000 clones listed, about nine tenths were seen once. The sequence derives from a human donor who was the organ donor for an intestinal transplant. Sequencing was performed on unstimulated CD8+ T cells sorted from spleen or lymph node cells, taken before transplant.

CDR3 DNA: TGTGCCACCAGCAGAGAGCGGGGAAGCAATCAGCCCCAGCATTTT. Its translation is CATSRERGSNQPQHF. The gene calls are TRBV15 and TRBJ1-5; D uncertain. V was shortened by 0 bases and J by 1 base, with 7 bases between the two germline ends. This CDR3 comprises 15 residues. From germline, CDR1 is LNHNV and CDR2 YYDKDF (reference sequence).